This TCR beta chain was recorded in a study of T-cell reconstitution after alpha-beta-depleted transplantation in children (dated by TCRdb to the mid-2010s). About the full investigation: Using TCR repertoire profiling, the study quantitatively followed how T-cell immune reconstitution unfolded in children after TCRalphabeta/CD19-depleted allogeneic hematopoietic cell transplantation.

In the case of this clonotype: The clone's antigen remains unknown. The germline gene is not matched at one end of the junction; a read error may be the cause.

Inclusive of the bounding cysteine and phenylalanine, the CDR3 is 12 residues long. The only DNA kept is the CDR3, 36 bases in frame from the first base. The protocol used for the library was PCR. The sequencer listed for this sample is Illumina HiSeq 2500. Molecular barcoding was employed in the preparation of TCR libraries, with unique molecular identifiers being used to normalize TCRbeta repertoire quantification. TCRdb's own reprocessing of the public reads used fastp at Q25 and MiXCR and kept productive beta chains. Rows matching on CDR3 protein sequence are summarized as one entry with the most common DNA and genes. The sample profile shows about 360,000 distinct CDR3 sequences; 13% of them were found once. The top ten constitute about 4% of the sample.

The chain is made from TRBV12-3 or TRBV12-4 and TRBJ1-1, with the D gene uncertain. The clonotype originates from a human donor who donated a stem cell graft to a child with Fanconi anemia. Specimen: PBMCs, collected from the stem cell graft. At the DNA level, the sequence is TGTGCCAGTTCCATTGGCGGCACTCAAGCTTTCTTT. Its protein product is CASSIGGTQAFF.